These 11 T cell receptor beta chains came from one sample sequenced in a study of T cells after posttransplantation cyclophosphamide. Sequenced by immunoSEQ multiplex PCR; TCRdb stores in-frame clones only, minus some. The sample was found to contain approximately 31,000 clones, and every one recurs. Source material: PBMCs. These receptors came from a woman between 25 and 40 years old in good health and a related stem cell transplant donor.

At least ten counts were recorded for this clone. The CDR3 here is CASSQQVSSYEQYF. For the CDR3, the DNA is TGTGCCAGCAGCCAACAGGTGAGCTCCTACGAGCAGTACTTC. This chain connects TRBV12-3 or TRBV12-4 to TRBJ2-7; D possibly corresponds to TRBD1 (5 bases). Trimming cost V 6 bases and J 0 bases, with 12 bases left between them. CDR3 length equals 14 residues.

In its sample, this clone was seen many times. The CDR3 DNA sequence: TGTGCCTGGAACAGGGGGGGACAAGAGACCCAGTACTTC. It specifies CAWNRGGQETQYF. The V and J genes are TRBV30 and TRBJ2-5, with D tentatively TRBD1 (8 bases). There are 13 residues in the CDR3. Trimming removed 4 bases at V and 2 bases at J, with 11 bases between. CDR1 and CDR2 from the germline V gene are GTSNPN and SVGIG (reference sequence).

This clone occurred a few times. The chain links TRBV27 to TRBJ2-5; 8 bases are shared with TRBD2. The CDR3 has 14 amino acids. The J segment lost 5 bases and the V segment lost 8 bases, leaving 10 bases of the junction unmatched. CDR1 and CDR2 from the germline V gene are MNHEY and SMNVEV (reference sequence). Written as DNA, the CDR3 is TGTGCCAGCCACTCGGGGGGGACACGGGAGACCCAGTACTTC. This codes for CASHSGGTRETQYF.

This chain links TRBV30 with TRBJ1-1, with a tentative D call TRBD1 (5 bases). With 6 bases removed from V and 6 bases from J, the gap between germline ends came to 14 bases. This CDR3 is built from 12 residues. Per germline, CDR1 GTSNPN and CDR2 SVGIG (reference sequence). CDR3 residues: CACTQGGPEAFF. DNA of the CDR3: TGTGCCTGTACCCAGGGAGGGCCTGAAGCTTTCTTT.

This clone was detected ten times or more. CDR3 nucleotide sequence: TGTGCCAGCAGTGATCTGACGGGGGTAAATCAGCAGTACTTC. Translated, it gives CASSDLTGVNQQYF. This chain links TRBV2 with TRBJ2-7, with D possibly matching TRBD2 (6 bases). Looked up from germline, CDR1 is SNHLY and CDR2 is FYNNEI. The CDR3 sequence is 14 residues long. The V gene lost 3 bases and the J gene lost 8 bases, with 17 bases spanning the gap.

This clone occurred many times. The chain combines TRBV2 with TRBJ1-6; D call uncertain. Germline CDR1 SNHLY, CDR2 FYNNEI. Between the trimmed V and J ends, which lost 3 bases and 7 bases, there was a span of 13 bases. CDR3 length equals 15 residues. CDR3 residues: CASSEPSGGNSPLHF. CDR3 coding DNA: TGTGCCAGCAGTGAGCCTAGTGGTGGGAATTCACCCCTCCACTTT. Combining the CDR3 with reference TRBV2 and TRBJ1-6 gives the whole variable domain EPEVTQTPSHQVTQMGQEVILRCVPISNHLYFYWYRQILGQKVEFLVSFYNNEISEKSEIFDDQFSVERPDGSNFTLKIRSTKLEDSAMYFCASSEPSGGNSPLHFGNGTRLTVT.

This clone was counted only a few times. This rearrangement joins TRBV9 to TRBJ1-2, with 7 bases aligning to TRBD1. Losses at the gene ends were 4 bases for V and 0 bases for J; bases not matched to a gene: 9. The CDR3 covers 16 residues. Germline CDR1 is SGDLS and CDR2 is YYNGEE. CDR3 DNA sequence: TGTGCCAGCAGCCGGGACAGCTTAAACTCTAACTATGGCTACACCTTC. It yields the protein CASSRDSLNSNYGYTF.

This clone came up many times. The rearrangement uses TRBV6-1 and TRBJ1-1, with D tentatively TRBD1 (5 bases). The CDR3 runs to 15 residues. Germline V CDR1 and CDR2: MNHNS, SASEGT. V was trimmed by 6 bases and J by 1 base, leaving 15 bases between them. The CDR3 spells CASSHRRASNTEAFF. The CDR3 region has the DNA TGTGCCAGCAGCCACCGCAGGGCTTCGAACACTGAAGCTTTCTTT.

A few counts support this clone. In DNA form, the CDR3 reads TGCAGCGTTGACGGGGGGCGAGAGACCCAGTACTTC. It codes for CSVDGGRETQYF. The chain carries TRBV29-1 and TRBJ2-5; TRBD2 is a possible D gene (7 bases). V lost 3 bases to trimming and J lost 4 bases, with 9 bases between them. Germline values: CDR1 SQVTM, CDR2 ANQGSEA. CDR3 length: 12 amino acids.

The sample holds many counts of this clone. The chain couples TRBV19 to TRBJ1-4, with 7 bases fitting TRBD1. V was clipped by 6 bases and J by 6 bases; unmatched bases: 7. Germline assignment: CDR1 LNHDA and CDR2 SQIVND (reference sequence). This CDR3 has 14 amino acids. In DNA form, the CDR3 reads TGTGCCAGTAGGAGGGACAGTATTTATGAAAAACTGTTTTTT. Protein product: CASRRDSIYEKLFF.

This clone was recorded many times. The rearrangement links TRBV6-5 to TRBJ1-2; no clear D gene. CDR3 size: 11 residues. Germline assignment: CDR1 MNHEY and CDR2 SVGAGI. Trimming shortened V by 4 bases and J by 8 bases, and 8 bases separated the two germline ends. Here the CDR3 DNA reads TGTGCCAGCAGTTCTGTTAGAGGCTACACCTTC. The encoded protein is CASSSVRGYTF.